This T cell receptor beta chain emerged from a study of T-cell memory formation after mild COVID-19. Study overall: Clustering of TCRs was largely donor specific.

TCRdb used MiXCR to reprocess the 5' RACE reads, holding one entry per CDR3 protein. Found here are 390,000 or so distinct CDR3 sequences, 15% to 20% of them singletons; the top ten hold roughly 21%. This clonotype has only a few counts. The target antigen is unknown. CDR1 and CDR2 from the germline V gene are MNHEY and SVGEGT. V lost 5 bases, J lost 10 bases, and 13 bases lay in between. The CDR3 has 12 residues. Points from the study as a whole: Confirmation was lacking for SARS-CoV-2 specificity of second-wave clones that peaked on day 37.

This clonotype was sampled from a man aged 18 to 29 who had mild COVID-19 (a few samples of this study predate the infection). Cell type and time point are not known. Material: PBMCs or a T cell subset sorted from them (not recorded which). This chain uses TRBV6-2 or TRBV6-3 with TRBJ2-3; perhaps TRBD2 as D (5 bases). The CDR3 DNA is TGTGCCAGCAGTACCCCCCACGGGGCGCAGTATTTT. Its translation: CASSTPHGAQYF.